This is a list of T cell receptor beta chains from one sample in a study of T cell changes during pregnancy in multiple sclerosis. Libraries were prepared by immunoSEQ multiplex PCR; TCRdb keeps only in-frame clonotypes and omits some of them. Here the sample spans approximately 53,000 clones, around 90% being singletons. The specimen was CD4+ T cells from peripheral blood mononuclear cells, collected after pregnancy. All receptors come from a female donor in good health, enrolled as a control in a pregnancy study. CDR3s include the opening cysteine and the closing phenylalanine or tryptophan. Each record gives: D gene, J gene, V gene, CDR3 protein. A D gene is named only where the DNA matches it firmly.

>TRBD1|TRBJ2-7|TRBV5-1
CASSLAAGTGSYEQYF
>NA|TRBJ1-1|TRBV5-4
CASSLQGRTEAFF
>TRBD2|TRBJ2-3|TRBV6-1
CASSDPTGLAGGDTQYF
>NA|TRBJ2-5|TRBV5-4
CASSLEGRETQYF
>NA|TRBJ1-5|TRBV27
CASSLYAMVGNQPQHF
>NA|TRBJ1-4|TRBV5-1
CASSLAGGSNNEKLFF
>NA|TRBJ1-4|TRBV9
CASNRQSFNEKLFF
>NA|TRBJ2-7|TRBV18
CASSPNPGRDYEQYF
>NA|TRBJ2-3|TRBV27
CASSLSPLSTDTQYF
>NA|TRBJ1-6|TRBV6-5
CASSYGAGLSPLHF
>NA|TRBJ1-1|TRBV9
CASSAGTGRGTEAFF
>NA|TRBJ2-7|TRBV6-5
CASSSTIEVYEQYF
>TRBD1|TRBJ1-2|TRBV9
CASSVGTGYNGYTF